The 22 T cell receptor beta chains below all came from one sample that was sequenced in a study of low-dose radiotherapy and immunotherapy resistance in tumors. Noted time point: before trial treatment. Both TCRalpha and TCRbeta chains were reverse transcribed with V-gene-specific primers. TCR amplification used approximately 19 PCR cycles, a constant-region primer and a V-primer adapter. TCRdb passed the reads through MiXCR, listing each CDR3 protein once. The data hold 60,000 or so distinct CDR3 sequences, with about 25% observed a single time. The sample in question was PBMCs, obtained before treatment. Receptor source: a male donor with rectosigmoid adenocarcinoma.

As for this clonotype: This likely traces to a read error, being one base from a far larger clone. The chain is built from TRBV6-2 or TRBV6-3 and TRBJ2-3; 10 nucleotides agree with TRBD2. This CDR3 contains 15 residues. CDR1 is MNHEY, CDR2 SVGEGT, per germline. V lost 5 bases, J lost 0 bases, and 2 bases stayed unmatched. This CDR3 is CASSELAGSTDTQYF. Written as DNA, the CDR3 is TGTGCCAGCAGTGAACTAGCGGGGAGCACAGATACGCAGTATTTT.

This clonotype was seen more than once but under ten times. The chain couples TRBV28 to TRBJ2-3; 10 bases line up with TRBD2. Losses at the gene ends were 7 bases for V and 3 bases for J; bases not matched to a gene: 16. This CDR3 has 18 amino acids. Germline CDR1 MDHEN, CDR2 SYDVKM. CDR3 DNA: TGTGCCAGCAATAACATATTAGATAGCGGGGGGATTACAGATACGCAGTATTTT. Translation: CASNNILDSGGITDTQYF. Full variable domain (missing parts from reference TRBV28 and TRBJ2-3): DVKVTQSSRYLVKRTGEKVFLECVQDMDHENMFWYRQDPGLGLRLIYFSYDVKMKEKGDIPEGYSVSREKKERFSLILESASTNQTSMYLCASNNILDSGGITDTQYFGPGTRLTVL.

The V call is TRBV6-5, the J call TRBJ2-5, with 10 bases fitting TRBD2. The V segment lost 11 bases and the J segment 4 bases; nucleotides outside the gene matches: 16. Germline V CDR1 and CDR2: MNHEY, SVGAGI. The CDR3 covers 16 residues. CDR3 residues: CACAVRASGSGETQYF. The DNA for the CDR3 is TGTGCCTGCGCCGTCCGGGCTAGCGGGAGTGGAGAGACCCAGTACTTC.

The rearrangement links TRBV7-3 to TRBJ2-7; D perhaps matches TRBD2 (6 bases). V lost 3 bases, J lost 7 bases, and 19 bases lay in between. The CDR3 runs to 15 residues. Germline V gene lookup returns CDR1 SGHTA and CDR2 FQGTGA. CDR3 nucleotide sequence: TGTGCCAGCAGCTTCGGGACTCACCCTTCGGAAGAGCAGTACTTC. Translation: CASSFGTHPSEEQYF.

This clonotype was counted many times. The chain couples TRBV9 to TRBJ1-1; the D gene is possibly TRBD1 (5 bases). Per germline, CDR1 SGDLS and CDR2 YYNGEE. The germline V and J ends were trimmed by 4 bases and 4 bases, with 26 bases remaining between them. This CDR3 contains 18 residues. The DNA of the CDR3 is TGTGCCAGCAGCAGAATACACGGGAGTCCGGGGCGGGTCACTGAAGCTTTCTTT. Translated: CASSRIHGSPGRVTEAFF.

This clonotype was found many times. CDR3 loop: CASSQRGETAFGNEQFF. The CDR3 bases are TGTGCCAGCAGCCAAAGGGGCGAGACAGCCTTTGGGAATGAGCAGTTCTTC. V gene TRBV14 combines with J gene TRBJ2-1; D may be TRBD1 (5 bases). Germline V lookup: CDR1 SGHDN, CDR2 FVKESK. Trimming left V 2 bases short and J 7 bases short, with 21 bases between. The CDR3 is 17 amino acids.

This clonotype has a count of ten or more. The chain employs TRBV4-3 and TRBJ1-5, with D perhaps matching TRBD1 (5 bases). CDR1 and CDR2 (germline): LGHNA, YSLEER. Trimming left V 0 bases short and J 3 bases short, with 18 bases between. The CDR3 has 18 amino acids. The CDR3 loop is CASSQDLAAGTNNQPQHF. The CDR3 DNA sequence: TGCGCCAGCAGCCAAGATCTGGCGGCAGGGACGAACAATCAGCCCCAGCATTTT.

In this sample, this clonotype turned up many times. This chain connects TRBV29-1 to TRBJ2-7; D remains ambiguous. V lost 5 bases to trimming and J lost 3 bases, with 14 bases between them. The CDR3 is made up of 13 amino acids. Germline loops: CDR1 SQVTM, CDR2 ANQGSEA. CDR3 sequence (DNA): TGCAGCGTTTTCTCTCAAGATATCTACGAGCAGTACTTC. This translates into CSVFSQDIYEQYF.

This clonotype has a single count. The genes are TRBV5-1 and TRBJ1-1; weak D call: TRBD1 (6 bases). Germline lookup yields CDR1 SGHRS and CDR2 YFSETQ. There are 15 residues in the CDR3. Trimming removed 4 bases at V and 4 bases at J, with 17 bases between. CDR3 in DNA: TGCGCCAGCAGCCCCATAACAGGGATGAGCACTGAAGCTTTCTTT. Amino acid sequence: CASSPITGMSTEAFF. Supplemented by reference TRBV5-1 and TRBJ1-1, the full variable domain reads KAGVTQTPRYLIKTRGQQVTLSCSPISGHRSVSWYQQTPGQGLQFLFEYFSETQRNKGNFPGRFSGRQFSNSRSEMNVSTLELGDSALYLCASSPITGMSTEAFFGQGTRLTVV.

The V and J genes are TRBV4-2 and TRBJ1-2; TRBD1 aligns across 7 bases. Germline loops: CDR1 LGHNA, CDR2 YNFKEQ. The CDR3 sequence is 13 residues long. Trimming at V came to 4 bases and at J to 8 bases, leaving 7 bases not matched to a gene. DNA of the CDR3: TGTGCCAGCAGCCCCCTAGACAGGGAGGGCTACACCTTC. It yields the protein CASSPLDREGYTF.

This clonotype was counted ten times or more. J is TRBJ2-7 and V is TRBV6-2 or TRBV6-3, with unresolved D. V was trimmed by 5 bases and J by 3 bases, leaving 8 bases between them. The CDR3 is 12 residues long. CDR1 is MNHEY, CDR2 SVGEGT, per germline. The CDR3: CASSGDGYEQYF. The CDR3 coding sequence is TGTGCCAGCAGTGGAGACGGCTACGAGCAGTACTTC.

This clonotype was seen repeatedly, ten times or more. The junction departs from germline at one end; a sequencing error may be responsible. This chain connects TRBV2 to TRBJ2-1; D remains ambiguous. The CDR3 totals 11 residues. Germline V CDR1 and CDR2: SNHLY, FYNNEI. The CDR3 DNA reads as TGTGCCAGCAGTGAAGAAGGCAGGCTTAACTTC. It is translated as CASSEEGRLNF.

This clonotype was counted ten times or more. This chain joins TRBV27 and TRBJ2-7, with D perhaps assigned TRBD1 or TRBD2 (5 bases each). The germline V and J ends were trimmed by 4 bases and 3 bases, with 13 bases remaining between them. CDR1 MNHEY and CDR2 SMNVEV come from the germline V gene (reference sequence). The CDR3 spans 14 residues. The CDR3 DNA is TGTGCCAGCAGTTGGGGACCCCTCGGCTACGAGCAGTACTTC. Its protein product is CASSWGPLGYEQYF.

Ten or more counts support this clonotype. This rearrangement joins TRBV4-2 to TRBJ2-1, with D tentatively TRBD1 (5 bases). Germline lookup yields CDR1 LGHNA and CDR2 YNFKEQ. The V gene lost 6 bases and the J gene lost 0 bases, with 9 bases spanning the gap. This CDR3 spans 14 amino acids. CDR3 loop: CASSDQGSYNEQFF. Written as DNA, the CDR3 is TGTGCCAGCAGTGACCAGGGCTCCTACAATGAGCAGTTCTTC.

This clonotype was picked up many times. The chain has TRBV11-2 and TRBJ1-1; D possibly corresponds to TRBD1 (5 bases). The CDR3 length is 14 residues. V was clipped by 6 bases and J by 6 bases, with 17 bases between them. CDR1 and CDR2 from the germline V gene are SGHAT and FQNNGV. The CDR3 loop reads CASRGFRDSPEAFF. CDR3 sequence (DNA): TGTGCCAGCAGGGGGTTTCGAGACAGCCCTGAAGCTTTCTTT. The variable domain in full, completed from reference TRBV11-2 and TRBJ1-1, reads EAGVAQSPRYKIIEKRQSVAFWCNPISGHATLYWYQQILGQGPKLLIQFQNNGVVDDSQLPKDRFSAERLKGVDSTLKIQPAKLEDSAVYLCASRGFRDSPEAFFGQGTRLTVV.

In its sample, this clonotype was seen many times. This chain links TRBV28 with TRBJ2-7, with D unclear. The CDR3 sequence is 13 residues long. The V gene lost 6 bases and the J gene lost 1 base, with 10 bases spanning the gap. CDR1 and CDR2 (germline): MDHEN, SYDVKM. CDR3 sequence (DNA): TGTGCCAGCAGCCTCCCTCGATCCTACGAGCAGTACTTC. As protein: CASSLPRSYEQYF.

The table lists this clonotype with many counts. The V gene is TRBV5-8, the J gene TRBJ1-6, with D hard to call. CDR3 length: 15 amino acids. The V gene lost 1 base and the J gene lost 0 bases, with 5 bases spanning the gap. Germline V lookup: CDR1 SGHTS, CDR2 YDEGEE. The CDR3 sequence: CASSLRSSYNSPLHF. For the CDR3, the DNA is TGTGCCAGCAGCTTGCGGAGCTCCTATAATTCACCCCTCCACTTT.

Of note for this clonotype: A far larger clone is only one base removed, so a read error is likely. The chain carries TRBV4-2 and TRBJ2-1; 9 bases match TRBD1. Trimming removed 1 base from V and 10 bases from J; junction bases left unmatched: 14. Germline V CDR1 and CDR2: LGHNA, YNFKEQ. CDR3 size: 17 residues. The chain's CDR3 is CASSQVGGQGGTYEQFF. CDR3 coding DNA: TGTGCCAGCAGCCAAGTTGGGGGACAGGGCGGAACCTACGAGCAGTTCTTC.

This clonotype was detected many times. V and J are TRBV14 and TRBJ2-7; TRBD2 aligns across 10 bases. This CDR3 region has 16 residues. The V segment lost 6 bases and the J segment 4 bases; nucleotides outside the gene matches: 12. CDR1 and CDR2 (germline): SGHDN, FVKESK. The DNA of the CDR3 is TGTGCCAGCAGTCTAGGACTAGCGGTTGGTGGGTACGAGCAGTACTTC. This sequence encodes CASSLGLAVGGYEQYF.

The J gene is TRBJ2-7, the V gene TRBV12-3 or TRBV12-4, with TRBD1 matching over 10 bases. Trimming cost V 3 bases and J 5 bases; bases outside gene matches: 4. The CDR3 runs to 14 residues. The CDR3 DNA reads as TGTGCCAGCAGTTTTAGGGACAGGGGACACGAGCAGTACTTC. This sequence encodes CASSFRDRGHEQYF.

This clonotype appeared many times. The chain joins TRBV5-4 to TRBJ1-1; 9 nucleotides agree with TRBD1. The CDR3 loop spans 15 amino acids. CDR1 is SGHNT and CDR2 is YYREEE in the germline V gene (reference sequence). Trimming removed 4 bases from V and 4 bases from J; junction bases left unmatched: 8. The CDR3, as DNA: TGTGCCAGCAGCCTACAGGGGGCGGGGGGCACTGAAGCTTTCTTT. It translates to CASSLQGAGGTEAFF.

This clonotype appeared many times. V gene TRBV4-1 combines with J gene TRBJ2-1, with 7 bases lining up with TRBD1. The germline CDR1 and CDR2 sequences are MGHRA and YSYEKL. This CDR3 has 14 residues. V was clipped by 4 bases and J by 7 bases; unmatched bases: 7. The CDR3 reads CASSRPGQNNEQFF. The DNA of the CDR3 is TGCGCCAGCAGCCGCCCGGGACAGAATAATGAGCAGTTCTTC.